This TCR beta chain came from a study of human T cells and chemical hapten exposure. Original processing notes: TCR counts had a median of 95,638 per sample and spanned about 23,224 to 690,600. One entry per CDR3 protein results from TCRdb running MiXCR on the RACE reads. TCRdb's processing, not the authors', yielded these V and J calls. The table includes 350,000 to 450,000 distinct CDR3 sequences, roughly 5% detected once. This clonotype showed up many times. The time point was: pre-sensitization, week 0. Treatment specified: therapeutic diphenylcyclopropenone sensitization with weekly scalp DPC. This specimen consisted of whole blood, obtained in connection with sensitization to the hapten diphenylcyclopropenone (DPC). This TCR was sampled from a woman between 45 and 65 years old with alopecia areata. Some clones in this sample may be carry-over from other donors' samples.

CDR3 in amino acids: CASSYGGPHNEQFF. The CDR3 nucleotides read TGTGCCAGCAGTTACGGGGGACCCCACAATGAGCAGTTCTTC. The chain uses TRBV6-5 and TRBJ2-1; D tentatively reads TRBD1 or TRBD2 (5 bases each). The germline gives CDR1 MNHEY, CDR2 SVGAGI. The CDR3 is made up of 14 amino acids. The V gene lost 2 bases and the J gene lost 5 bases, with 10 bases spanning the gap.